This entry lists 7 T cell receptor beta chains sequenced from one sample in a study of blood T cells in healthy people across ages. Then a second PCR, running roughly 7 to 11 cycles, was carried out with a sample-barcoded 5' primer and a J-beta primer mix. TCRdb reanalysed the 5' RACE reads using MiXCR and keeps one entry per CDR3 protein. This sample has hundreds of thousands of distinct CDR3 sequences, with 45% to 60% found just once. Material for sequencing was blood. All receptors come from a man between 60 and 75 years old in good health.

This chain links TRBV30 with TRBJ2-2, with 7 bases that match TRBD1. The V gene's germline CDR1 is GTSNPN and CDR2 SVGIG (reference sequence). CDR3 size: 15 residues. V shed 3 bases, J shed 4 bases, and the junction held 8 bases outside the gene matches. The CDR3 region is CAWRAGGKGTGELFF. The DNA of the CDR3 is TGTGCCTGGAGGGCAGGGGGAAAGGGCACCGGGGAGCTGTTTTTT.

This chain uses TRBV10-3 with TRBJ1-2; D is possibly TRBD1 (6 bases). Germline CDR1 reads ENHRY; CDR2 reads SYGVKD. CDR3 length: 12 residues. V lost 8 bases and J 2 bases, leaving 9 bases between the germline ends. CDR3 nucleotide sequence: TGTGCCATCGGACAGCAGAACTATGGCTACACCTTC. Translated: CAIGQQNYGYTF.

This chain uses TRBV24-1 with TRBJ1-4, with D possibly TRBD1 on 5 matching bases. The length of the CDR3 is 13 residues. Per the germline V gene, CDR1 is KGHDR and CDR2 is SFDVKD. Trimming stripped 7 bases from V and 6 bases from J, with 11 bases between. The CDR3 region has the DNA TGTGCCACCAGAGGGGCAGCGCATGAAAAACTGTTTTTT. Translated: CATRGAAHEKLFF.

The gene calls are TRBV27 and TRBJ2-1, with D perhaps given as TRBD1 or TRBD2 (5 bases each). Deletions cut 3 bases from V and 0 bases from J, with 15 bases between. CDR1 MNHEY and CDR2 SMNVEV come from the germline V gene (reference sequence). This CDR3 is 17 amino acids long. The CDR3 region has the DNA TGTGCCAGCAGTTTGCAAGGGGACGTAAGCTCCTACAATGAGCAGTTCTTC. This gives the protein CASSLQGDVSSYNEQFF.

V usage is TRBV7-9 and J usage is TRBJ2-5; D may be TRBD2 (6 bases). Germline V CDR1 and CDR2: SEHNR, FQNEAQ (reference sequence). Trimming shortened V by 5 bases and J by 2 bases, and 15 bases separated the two germline ends. This CDR3 comprises 15 residues. CDR3 bases: TGTGCCAGCAGCCAAGGGGCGGGGAAGCAAGAGACCCAGTACTTC. Its protein product is CASSQGAGKQETQYF.

This chain joins TRBV28 and TRBJ1-2; D not certain. Per the germline V gene, CDR1 is MDHEN and CDR2 is SYDVKM. Trimming removed 6 bases from V and 8 bases from J, with 10 bases in between. This CDR3 has 11 amino acids. DNA of the CDR3: TGTGCCAGCAGACGCAACCGGGGCTACACCTTC. Protein: CASRRNRGYTF.

V is TRBV7-2 and J is TRBJ1-2; D is unresolved. Germline-derived CDR1 and CDR2 are SGHTA and FQGNSA. This CDR3 has 14 amino acids. Trimming took off 0 bases at V and 4 bases at J, with 9 bases between the two ends. The CDR3: CASSLAGNIYGYTF. DNA for the CDR3: TGTGCCAGCAGCTTAGCAGGGAATATCTATGGCTACACCTTC.